The 29 T cell receptor beta chains below all came from one sample that was sequenced in a study of T cell responses to AZD1222 COVID-19 vaccine. Only in-frame clones appear in the TCRdb table, and some are missing; sequencing was by immunoSEQ multiplex PCR. The table has 110,000 to 150,000 clones, 75% to 90% seen once. This material consisted of peripheral blood, taken on day 0 of AZD1222 vaccination. These receptors were obtained from an adult in good health.

The chain recombines TRBV27 with TRBJ2-7; tentative D call: TRBD2 (5 bases). V was pared by 3 bases and J by 1 base, with 10 bases between. The germline V gene encodes CDR1 MNHEY and CDR2 SMNVEV (reference sequence). The CDR3 is made up of 14 amino acids. The chain's CDR3 is CASSLEAESYEQYF. The CDR3, as DNA: TGTGCCAGCAGTTTGGAAGCGGAATCCTACGAGCAGTACTTC.

V is TRBV5-1 and J is TRBJ2-7; 7 nucleotides match TRBD1. Germline-derived CDR1 and CDR2 are SGHRS and YFSETQ. J lost 2 bases, V lost 7 bases, and 9 bases had no gene match. The CDR3 has 14 amino acids. Written as DNA, the CDR3 is TGCGCCAGCTCACAAGGACAGGTTGCCTACGAGCAGTACTTC. Amino acids: CASSQGQVAYEQYF.

The chain employs TRBV19 and TRBJ2-1; 7 bases line up with TRBD2. The junction had 10 bases not matched to a gene; V was cut back by 5 bases and J by 3 bases. CDR1 LNHDA and CDR2 SQIVND come from the germline V gene (reference sequence). The CDR3 totals 16 residues. CDR3 sequence reads: CASSLRLARGYNEQFF. The CDR3 DNA sequence: TGTGCCAGTAGTCTAAGACTAGCCCGGGGCTACAATGAGCAGTTCTTC.

In the case of this clone: This same CDR3 is encoded by further DNA sequences in the sample. The J gene is TRBJ1-1, the V gene TRBV6-5, with unresolved D. The CDR3 consists of 14 residues. Trimming removed 0 bases from V and 5 bases from J, with 10 bases in between. The germline V gene has CDR1 MNHEY and CDR2 SVGAGI. CDR3 sequence: CASSYSPSGTEAFF. DNA of the CDR3: TGTGCCAGCAGTTACTCTCCCTCGGGGACTGAAGCTTTCTTT.

The V gene is TRBV6-6, the J gene TRBJ1-5, with 11 bases aligning to TRBD1. The V gene's germline CDR1 is MNHNY and CDR2 SVGAGI (reference sequence). The CDR3 has 16 amino acids. The V segment lost 7 bases and the J segment 4 bases; nucleotides outside the gene matches: 9. CDR3 nucleotide sequence: TGTGCCAGCATACCTACGGGACAGGGGGAAAATCAGCCCCAGCATTTT. It yields the protein CASIPTGQGENQPQHF.

This clone came up once. The chain is built from TRBV29-1 and TRBJ1-2; D not certain. From germline, CDR1 is SQVTM and CDR2 ANQGSEA. The CDR3 is 12 amino acids. The V gene lost 4 bases and the J gene lost 1 base, with 7 bases spanning the gap. Here the CDR3 reads CSVGEFNYGYTF. The CDR3 region has the DNA TGCAGCGTTGGAGAATTTAACTATGGCTACACCTTC.

The chain joins TRBV7-8 to TRBJ2-5, with a possible D match to TRBD2 (6 bases). Germline V gives CDR1 SGHVS, CDR2 FQNEAQ. CDR3 length: 13 amino acids. With 2 bases removed from V and 5 bases from J, the gap between germline ends came to 9 bases. The chain's CDR3 is CASSLIAGETQYF. CDR3 coding DNA: TGTGCCAGCAGCTTAATCGCGGGGGAGACCCAGTACTTC.

This chain connects TRBV19 to TRBJ2-5; 7 bases align to TRBD2. Unmatched junction bases numbered 8, after V lost 3 bases and J lost 7 bases. The CDR3 covers 14 residues. The germline V gene encodes CDR1 LNHDA and CDR2 SQIVND (reference sequence). The CDR3 sequence is CASSMGRGSVTQYF. CDR3 coding DNA: TGTGCCAGTAGTATGGGTCGCGGGAGTGTGACCCAGTACTTC.

The chain recombines TRBV29-1 with TRBJ2-1; 8 bases map to TRBD1. CDR1 is SQVTM, CDR2 ANQGSEA, per germline. CDR3 size: 14 residues. The junction had 7 bases not matched to a gene; V was cut back by 5 bases and J by 4 bases. CDR3 sequence reads: CSVTGTGAYNEQFF. The DNA of the CDR3 is TGCAGCGTTACCGGGACAGGAGCTTACAATGAGCAGTTCTTC.

CDR3 in amino acids: CASSLSGRTATEAFF. DNA of the CDR3: TGTGCCAGCAGTTTATCGGGTCGTACGGCTACTGAAGCTTTCTTT. The chain employs TRBV27 and TRBJ1-1; the D is unclear. CDR1 is MNHEY and CDR2 is SMNVEV in the germline V gene (reference sequence). CDR3 length: 15 residues. V dropped 0 bases and J dropped 5 bases, with 13 bases sitting between them.

A single count supports this clone. The V gene is TRBV19, the J gene TRBJ1-5, with D unresolved. This CDR3 contains 14 residues. Germline V CDR1 and CDR2: LNHDA, SQIVND (reference sequence). V was cut by 5 bases and J by 5 bases, with 13 bases left in between. The DNA for the CDR3 is TGTGCCAGTAGTTGGCCGCCCGGAGATCAGCCCCAGCATTTT. It yields the protein CASSWPPGDQPQHF. The full variable domain, with the rest looked up from reference TRBV19 and TRBJ1-5, is DGGITQSPKYLFRKEGQNVTLSCEQNLNHDAMYWYRQDPGQGLRLIYYSQIVNDFQKGDIAEGYSVSREKKESFPLTVTSAQKNPTAFYLCASSWPPGDQPQHFGDGTRLSIL.

This chain uses TRBV7-2 with TRBJ1-1; D is uncertain. Germline loops: CDR1 SGHTA, CDR2 FQGNSA. The CDR3 spans 14 residues. The V end lost 1 base, the J end lost 1 base, and 7 bases lay between the germline ends. CDR3 DNA: TGTGCCAGCAGCTTAGAGGCCTCGAACACTGAAGCTTTCTTT. Amino acid sequence: CASSLEASNTEAFF.

This clone was counted a single time. The chain carries TRBV19 and TRBJ2-6; TRBD2 aligns across 10 bases. J was trimmed by 4 bases and V by 1 base; bases with no gene match: 10. Looked up from germline, CDR1 is LNHDA and CDR2 is SQIVND (reference sequence). CDR3 length equals 19 residues. DNA of the CDR3: TGTGCCAGTAGTATAGGGTTAGCGGGAGGCGGGCTCGGGGCCAACGTCCTGACTTTC. Protein sequence: CASSIGLAGGGLGANVLTF.

The chain has TRBV4-1 and TRBJ1-4; D might be TRBD1 (6 bases). This CDR3 contains 15 residues. Trimming removed 4 bases from V and 3 bases from J, with 12 bases in between. Looked up from germline, CDR1 is MGHRA and CDR2 is YSYEKL. The CDR3 loop is CASSRTGTPNEKLFF. DNA for the CDR3: TGCGCCAGCAGCCGAACCGGGACACCTAATGAAAAACTGTTTTTT.

This clone came up a few times. The chain carries TRBV7-9 and TRBJ2-1; D is unresolved. This CDR3 comprises 13 residues. The germline gives CDR1 SEHNR, CDR2 FQNEAQ (reference sequence). Trimming took off 1 base at V and 6 bases at J, with 7 bases between the two ends. DNA for the CDR3: TGTGCCAGCAGCTTAGGGAACCTCAATGAGCAGTTCTTC. Its protein product is CASSLGNLNEQFF. Full variable domain (outside the CDR3, taken from reference TRBV7-9 and TRBJ2-1): DTGVSQNPRHKITKRGQNVTFRCDPISEHNRLYWYRQTLGQGPEFLTYFQNEAQLEKSRLLSDRFSAERPKGSFSTLEIQRTEQGDSAMYLCASSLGNLNEQFFGPGTRLTVL.

The chain is built from TRBV5-1 and TRBJ1-2; a weak D match, TRBD1 (5 bases). Germline values: CDR1 SGHRS, CDR2 YFSETQ. Trimming left V 7 bases short and J 6 bases short, with 16 bases between. This CDR3 spans 13 amino acids. CDR3 residues: CASRLQEGDGYTF. DNA of the CDR3: TGCGCCAGCCGCCTCCAAGAAGGGGATGGCTACACCTTC.

This clone was counted a few times. The chain employs TRBV28 and TRBJ1-5; D may be TRBD1 (6 bases). CDR3 length: 13 amino acids. V was pared by 7 bases and J by 5 bases, with 12 bases between. Germline V gene data show CDR1 as MDHEN and CDR2 as SYDVKM. DNA of the CDR3: TGTGCCAGCAAGGGGGGCACCCATCAGCCCCAGCATTTT. Translated, it gives CASKGGTHQPQHF. Full variable domain (missing parts from reference TRBV28 and TRBJ1-5): DVKVTQSSRYLVKRTGEKVFLECVQDMDHENMFWYRQDPGLGLRLIYFSYDVKMKEKGDIPEGYSVSREKKERFSLILESASTNQTSMYLCASKGGTHQPQHFGDGTRLSIL.

This rearrangement joins TRBV27 to TRBJ1-3; no firm D call. The CDR3 loop spans 12 amino acids. From germline, CDR1 is MNHEY and CDR2 SMNVEV (reference sequence). V lost 7 bases to trimming and J lost 4 bases, with 8 bases between them. CDR3: CASTSPGNTIYF. Here the CDR3 DNA reads TGTGCCAGCACGTCACCCGGAAACACCATATATTTT.

The chain links TRBV7-9 to TRBJ1-1; TRBD1 matches 12 bases. Germline lookup yields CDR1 SEHNR and CDR2 FQNEAQ (reference sequence). CDR3 length: 14 residues. Unmatched junction bases numbered 9, after V lost 5 bases and J lost 11 bases. CDR3 amino acids: CASSPGQGADGAFF. DNA for the CDR3: TGTGCCAGCAGCCCGGGACAGGGGGCCGACGGGGCTTTCTTT.

This chain joins TRBV7-9 and TRBJ1-1; D is perhaps TRBD1 (6 bases). There are 13 residues in the CDR3. Deletions cut 1 base from V and 10 bases from J, with 13 bases between. The germline gives CDR1 SEHNR, CDR2 FQNEAQ (reference sequence). The CDR3 here is CASSLGGQGSAFF. The CDR3 DNA follows: TGTGCCAGCAGCTTAGGGGGGCAGGGATCAGCTTTCTTT.

The chain recombines TRBV30 with TRBJ2-1; TRBD2 matches 10 bases. V dropped 0 bases and J dropped 7; count of bases not matched to a gene: 3. Germline CDR1 reads GTSNPN; CDR2 reads SVGIG (reference sequence). This CDR3 is 14 amino acids long. The CDR3 nucleotides read TGTGCCTGGAGTGTAGCGGGGGGGCAGAATGAGCAGTTCTTC. This translates into CAWSVAGGQNEQFF.

The table lists this clone with a few counts. This chain connects TRBV2 to TRBJ1-2; 10 bases map to TRBD1. The CDR3 contains 16 residues. Trimming took 2 bases from V and 3 from J; bases not matched to a gene: 6. Germline V gene lookup returns CDR1 SNHLY and CDR2 FYNNEI. Here the CDR3 DNA reads TGTGCCAGCAGTGAACCAGCGGACAGGGGGGACTATGGCTACACCTTC. This encodes CASSEPADRGDYGYTF.

The chain has TRBV30 and TRBJ2-7; no clear D gene. Germline V gene lookup returns CDR1 GTSNPN and CDR2 SVGIG (reference sequence). The CDR3 extends over 12 amino acids. V was shortened by 0 bases and J by 1 base, with 4 bases between the two germline ends. For the CDR3, the DNA is TGTGCCTGGAGTGTGTCTTCCTACGAGCAGTACTTC. It codes for CAWSVSSYEQYF.

This sequence joins TRBV6-5 and TRBJ2-5, with D uncertain. CDR1 is MNHEY and CDR2 is SVGAGI in the germline V gene. V shed 6 bases and J shed 0 bases, with 11 bases lying between them. CDR3 size: 14 residues. The CDR3 spells CASRRPPYQETQYF. CDR3 sequence (DNA): TGTGCCAGCAGGAGACCACCTTACCAAGAGACCCAGTACTTC.

The V gene is TRBV2, the J gene TRBJ2-3, with D maybe TRBD2 (6 bases). CDR1 and CDR2 (germline): SNHLY, FYNNEI. V lost 6 bases and J 0 bases, leaving 13 bases between the germline ends. CDR3 size: 15 residues. This CDR3 is CASRKGLPSTDTQYF. Written as DNA, the CDR3 is TGTGCCAGCAGGAAGGGACTGCCTAGCACAGATACGCAGTATTTT.

CDR3: CASSAGQGPVEQYF. In DNA, the CDR3 is TGTGCCAGCAGCGCAGGACAGGGACCGGTCGAGCAGTACTTC. This rearrangement joins TRBV9 to TRBJ2-7; 8 nucleotides align to TRBD1. The CDR3 runs to 14 residues. Germline CDR1 is SGDLS and CDR2 is YYNGEE. The V gene end was trimmed by 3 bases and the J gene end by 6 bases; junction bases not matched to a gene: 8.

This chain links TRBV5-8 with TRBJ2-7; 8 positions agree with TRBD2. Germline V gene sequence: CDR1 SGHTS, CDR2 YDEGEE. The CDR3 has 15 residues. The ends lost 9 bases at V and 3 bases at J; junction bases unmatched: 14. This CDR3 is CATPKREWGSYEQYF. CDR3 sequence (DNA): TGTGCCACCCCTAAGCGGGAGTGGGGTAGCTACGAGCAGTACTTC.

The rearrangement uses TRBV19 and TRBJ2-2; the D gene is possibly TRBD1 (6 bases). Germline CDR1 and CDR2: LNHDA and SQIVND (reference sequence). V dropped 2 bases and J dropped 4 bases, with 11 bases sitting between them. This CDR3 region has 15 residues. As DNA, the CDR3 is TGTGCCAGTAGTATACTTAGGACAGCCACCGGGGAGCTGTTTTTT. Its translation is CASSILRTATGELFF.

In this sample, this clone turned up once. The genes are TRBV19 and TRBJ1-5; TRBD1 matches 7 bases. Germline CDR1 LNHDA, CDR2 SQIVND (reference sequence). The CDR3 spans 16 residues. V gave up 7 bases and J gave up 2 bases; unmatched junction bases: 11. The CDR3 loop reads CASISPDRSRNQPQHF. DNA of the CDR3: TGTGCCAGTATCTCGCCGGACAGGAGCCGCAATCAGCCCCAGCATTTT.